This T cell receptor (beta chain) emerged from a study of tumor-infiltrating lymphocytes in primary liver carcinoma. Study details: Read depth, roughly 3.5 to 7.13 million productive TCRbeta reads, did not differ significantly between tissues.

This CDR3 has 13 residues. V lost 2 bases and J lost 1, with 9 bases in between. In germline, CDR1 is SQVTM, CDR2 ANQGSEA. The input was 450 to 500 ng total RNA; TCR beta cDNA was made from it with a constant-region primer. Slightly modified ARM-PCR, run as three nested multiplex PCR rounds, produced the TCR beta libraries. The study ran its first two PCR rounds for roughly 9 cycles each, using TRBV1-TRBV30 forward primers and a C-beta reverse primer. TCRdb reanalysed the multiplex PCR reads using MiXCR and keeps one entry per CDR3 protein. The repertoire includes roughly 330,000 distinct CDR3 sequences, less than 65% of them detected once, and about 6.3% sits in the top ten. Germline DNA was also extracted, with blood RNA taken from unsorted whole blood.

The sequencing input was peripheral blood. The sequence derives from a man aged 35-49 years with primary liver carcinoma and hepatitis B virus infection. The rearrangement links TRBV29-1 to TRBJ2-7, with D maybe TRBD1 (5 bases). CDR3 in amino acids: CSVEQDNSYEQYF. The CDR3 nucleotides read TGCAGCGTTGAACAGGACAATTCCTACGAGCAGTACTTC.